This entry lists 12 T cell receptor beta chains sequenced from one sample in a study of blood T cell repertoires in COVID-19. The data were produced by immunoSEQ multiplex PCR, yet TCRdb's version contains in-frame clones alone and is incomplete. Here the sample spans about 78,000 clones, 60% to 85% being singletons. Material for sequencing was peripheral blood. The receptors were sampled from a human donor in a cohort sampled during active COVID-19.

V and J are TRBV9 and TRBJ2-7; weak D call: TRBD1 (6 bases). Trimming stripped 0 bases from V and 5 bases from J, with 12 bases between. The CDR3 runs to 14 residues. Germline CDR1 reads SGDLS; CDR2 reads YYNGEE. CDR3 loop: CASSVGAGAHEQYF. The DNA of the CDR3 is TGTGCCAGCAGCGTAGGGGCAGGGGCCCACGAGCAGTACTTC.

In this sample, this clone turned up once. The rearrangement links TRBV5-1 to TRBJ2-7; 9 bases fit TRBD2. Germline V gene sequence: CDR1 SGHRS, CDR2 YFSETQ. With 3 bases clipped from V and 6 bases from J, the junction kept 13 bases outside the gene matches. The CDR3 is 16 residues long. The CDR3 DNA follows: TGCGCCAGCAGCTCCCGCGGGGGACTAGCATCGGCCGAGCAGTACTTC. This translates into CASSSRGGLASAEQYF.

The CDR3 DNA is TGTGCCAGCAGCCCGGGACTAGCGGGGGCCTCTGGAGATACGCAGTATTTT. This codes for CASSPGLAGASGDTQYF. The J gene is TRBJ2-3, the V gene TRBV3-1 (or the pseudogene TRBV3-2), with TRBD2 matching 14 bases. This CDR3 comprises 17 residues. J lost 5 bases, V lost 4 bases, and 8 bases had no gene match. Germline V gene lookup returns CDR1 LGHDT and CDR2 YNNKEL (reference sequence).

The sample holds a few counts of this clone. DNA of the CDR3: TGTGCCAGCAGCTTAGGGGAGCCTAGGGCTAATGAAAAACTGTTTTTT. Amino acid sequence: CASSLGEPRANEKLFF. The chain combines TRBV7-8 with TRBJ1-4; D gene uncertain. Germline CDR1 and CDR2: SGHVS and FQNEAQ. Trimming removed 1 base from V and 3 bases from J, with 12 bases in between. The CDR3 extends over 16 amino acids.

The V call is TRBV5-1, the J call TRBJ2-3, with D possibly being TRBD1 (6 bases). The CDR3 has 14 residues. V was trimmed by 6 bases and J by 5 bases, leaving 16 bases between them. Germline CDR1 is SGHRS and CDR2 is YFSETQ. The CDR3 sequence is CASMRGMSRDTQYF. The CDR3 coding sequence is TGCGCCAGCATGAGGGGGATGAGCCGAGATACGCAGTATTTT.

The gene calls are TRBV28 and TRBJ1-2, with 9 bases that match TRBD1. V lost 8 bases to trimming and J lost 4 bases; unmatched junction nucleotides: 14. Per germline, CDR1 MDHEN and CDR2 SYDVKM. The CDR3 covers 16 residues. As DNA, the CDR3 is TGTGCCAGCCAATACCCGACAGGGGGAACATTCTATGGCTACACCTTC. It yields the protein CASQYPTGGTFYGYTF.

The chain has TRBV9 and TRBJ1-1; 8 bases map to TRBD1. The CDR3 totals 16 residues. J was trimmed by 2 bases and V by 2 bases; bases with no gene match: 8. CDR1 SGDLS and CDR2 YYNGEE come from the germline V gene. The CDR3 sequence: CASSVGRQGPNTEAFF. The CDR3 DNA reads TGTGCCAGCAGCGTGGGACGACAGGGGCCCAACACTGAAGCTTTCTTT.

The rearrangement uses TRBV9 and TRBJ2-5; the D gene is possibly TRBD2 (5 bases). CDR1 and CDR2 (germline): SGDLS, YYNGEE. V was pared by 7 bases and J by 5 bases, with 18 bases between. The CDR3 consists of 14 residues. The CDR3 here is CASSLGGLRETQYF. For the CDR3, the DNA is TGTGCCAGCTCCCTAGGAGGTCTCCGGGAGACCCAGTACTTC.

This sequence joins TRBV18 and TRBJ1-1; perhaps TRBD1 as D (5 bases). Germline V gene sequence: CDR1 KGHSH, CDR2 LQKENI. Trimming removed 5 bases at V and 6 bases at J, with 10 bases between. The CDR3 runs 12 residues. CDR3 region: CASSTSQAEAFF. DNA for the CDR3: TGTGCCAGCTCAACCTCACAGGCTGAAGCTTTCTTT.

The chain combines TRBV6-2 or TRBV6-3 with TRBJ2-3; weak D call: TRBD2 (6 bases). The CDR3 is 14 residues long. Germline V gene lookup returns CDR1 MNHEY and CDR2 SVGEGT. Trimming cost V 1 base and J 3 bases, with 8 bases left between them. The CDR3 loop reads CASSYFAGTDTQYF. DNA for the CDR3: TGTGCCAGCAGTTACTTTGCGGGGACAGATACGCAGTATTTT.

The CDR3 spells CASSLDRGEPYEQYF. The CDR3 DNA reads TGTGCCAGCAGCTTAGACAGGGGGGAGCCCTACGAGCAGTACTTC. The chain links TRBV7-2 to TRBJ2-7; 8 bases map to TRBD1. This CDR3 contains 15 residues. Per the germline V gene, CDR1 is SGHTA and CDR2 is FQGNSA. Trimming took 1 base from V and 2 from J; bases not matched to a gene: 4.

The chain employs TRBV5-1 and TRBJ1-2, with D possibly TRBD1 on 6 matching bases. CDR1 and CDR2 from the germline V gene are SGHRS and YFSETQ. The CDR3 loop spans 15 amino acids. V lost 0 bases, J lost 1 base, and 10 bases lay in between. CDR3 sequence reads: CASSLAGGLNYGYTF. The CDR3 nucleotides read TGCGCCAGCAGCTTGGCCGGGGGGCTTAACTATGGCTACACCTTC.